This T cell receptor (beta chain) came from a study of CD8 T cells in Susac syndrome. Remarks on this clonotype: The antigen remains unidentified.

The T cells that were sequenced for TCR beta were CD8+ and CD4+ cells from blood. The CDR3 loop spans 10 amino acids. Trimming removed 8 bases from V and 9 bases from J, with 8 bases in between. Germline V lookup: CDR1 LNHDA, CDR2 SQIVND (reference sequence). Study-level findings and limits: TCR sequencing and HLA analysis covered a relatively small number of individuals.

The RNA input was 0.5 to 1 ug, and it was reverse transcribed with random hexamers. The immunoSEQ assay covered 54 Vbeta and 13 Jbeta segments for CDR3. TCRdb redid the calling of the immunoSEQ multiplex PCR reads with MiXCR, one entry per CDR3 protein. The table has 150,000 to 200,000 distinct CDR3 sequences, roughly 95% seen once. Sequencing was done on a sample of CD4+ T cells from PBMCs. J is TRBJ1-5 and V is TRBV19; D gene ambiguous. The receptor was isolated from a human donor with multiple sclerosis. The CDR3 DNA sequence: TGTGCCAGTGGATGGGCGCCCCAGCATTTT. Protein sequence: CASGWAPQHF.